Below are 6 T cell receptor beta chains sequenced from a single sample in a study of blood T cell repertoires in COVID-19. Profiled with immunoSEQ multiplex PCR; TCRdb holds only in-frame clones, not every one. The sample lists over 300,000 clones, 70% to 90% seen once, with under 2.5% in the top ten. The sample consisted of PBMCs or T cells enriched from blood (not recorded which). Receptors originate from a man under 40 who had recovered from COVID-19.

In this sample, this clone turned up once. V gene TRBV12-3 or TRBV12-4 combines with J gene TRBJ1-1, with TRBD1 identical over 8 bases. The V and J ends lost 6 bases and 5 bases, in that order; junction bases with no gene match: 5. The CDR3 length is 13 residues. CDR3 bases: TGTGCCAGCAGCCGGACAGGGTCTACTGAAGCTTTCTTT. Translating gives CASSRTGSTEAFF.

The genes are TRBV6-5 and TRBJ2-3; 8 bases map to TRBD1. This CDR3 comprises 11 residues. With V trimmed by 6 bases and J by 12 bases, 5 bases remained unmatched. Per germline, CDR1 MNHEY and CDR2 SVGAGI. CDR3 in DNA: TGTGCCAGCAGCACCGGGACAGGACAGTATTTT. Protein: CASSTGTGQYF.

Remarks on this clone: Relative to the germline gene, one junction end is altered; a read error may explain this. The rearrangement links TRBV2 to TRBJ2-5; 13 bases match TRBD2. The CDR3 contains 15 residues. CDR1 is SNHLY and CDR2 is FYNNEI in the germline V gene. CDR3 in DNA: TGTGCCAGCAGATCGGGACTAGCGGGACAAGGGACCCAGTACTTC. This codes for CASRSGLAGQGTQYF.

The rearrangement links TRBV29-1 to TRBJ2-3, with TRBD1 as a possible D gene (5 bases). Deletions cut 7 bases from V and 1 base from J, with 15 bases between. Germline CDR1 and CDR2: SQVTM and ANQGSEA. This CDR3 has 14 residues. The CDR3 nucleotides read TGCAGCGCCGCCCGGCAGACAGGCACAGATACGCAGTATTTT. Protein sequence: CSAARQTGTDTQYF.

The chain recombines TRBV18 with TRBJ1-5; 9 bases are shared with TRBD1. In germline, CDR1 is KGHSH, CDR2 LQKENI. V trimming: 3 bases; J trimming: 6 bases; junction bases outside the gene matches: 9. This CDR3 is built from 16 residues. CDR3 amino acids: CASSPPTGGEGQPQHF. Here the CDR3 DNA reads TGTGCCAGCTCACCGCCGACAGGGGGAGAGGGTCAGCCCCAGCATTTT.

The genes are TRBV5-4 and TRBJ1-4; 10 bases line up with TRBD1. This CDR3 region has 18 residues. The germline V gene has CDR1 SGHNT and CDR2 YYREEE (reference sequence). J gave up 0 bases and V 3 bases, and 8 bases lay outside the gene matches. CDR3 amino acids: CASSWGQGRLSTNEKLFF. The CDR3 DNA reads TGTGCCAGCAGCTGGGGACAGGGGCGATTATCAACTAATGAAAAACTGTTTTTT.